This T cell receptor beta chain was identified in a study of blood T cell repertoires in COVID-19. The J segment lost 6 bases and the V segment lost 3 bases, leaving 8 bases of the junction unmatched. Germline loops: CDR1 LNHDA, CDR2 SQIVND (reference sequence). The CDR3 is 15 amino acids. For recovered donors of Cohort 3, there were two negative PCRs, clearance, or symptom resolution. Libraries were prepared by immunoSEQ multiplex PCR; TCRdb keeps only in-frame clonotypes and omits some of them. Here the sample spans about 310,000 clones, 75% to 90% being singletons. Input material: PBMCs or T cells enriched from blood (not recorded which). This chain uses TRBV19 with TRBJ2-7; 10 bases are a match to TRBD2. The origin of this receptor is a woman in her forties who had recovered from COVID-19. CDR3 bases: TGTGCCAGTAGTATCGGTTTAGCGGGAGGAGGCGAGCAGTACTTC. Its translation: CASSIGLAGGGEQYF.